This entry concerns a single TCR beta chain. The entry originates in a study of blood T cell repertoires in COVID-19. CDR1 and CDR2 (germline): SGDLS, YYNGEE. Trimming stripped 4 bases from V and 5 bases from J, with 20 bases between. The CDR3 has 16 amino acids. TCRdb keeps only in-frame clones here, not all; method: immunoSEQ multiplex PCR. The data hold some 300,000 clones, with approximately 90% observed a single time. The sequence was obtained from a young man who had recovered from COVID-19. Sample: PBMCs or T cells enriched from blood (not recorded which). V usage is TRBV9 and J usage is TRBJ2-3; D unclear. DNA of the CDR3: TGTGCCAGCAGCCCTCGGTATAGCTGGCTAGAAGATACGCAGTATTTT. Translated: CASSPRYSWLEDTQYF.